This T cell receptor beta chain was recorded in a study of cytomegalovirus exposure and HLA in healthy donors. Study-level points and caveats: CMV serostatus alone was available as immune exposure information. Per a prior analysis, the majority of TCR beta V segments were productive roughly 90% or roughly 30% of the time. CMV antigen specificity of three CMV-associated chains was confirmed in vitro. Analyses of presence/absence relied on an assumption of roughly uniform sequencing depth across donors.

The germline V gene has CDR1 MGHDK and CDR2 SYGVNS. V lost 5 bases to trimming and J lost 3 bases; unmatched junction nucleotides: 3. The CDR3 consists of 14 residues. As for this clone: Its antigen is unknown.

This PCR relied on a set of 60 Vbeta primers and 13 Jbeta primers. Only in-frame clones appear in the TCRdb table, and some are missing; sequencing was by immunoSEQ multiplex PCR. The sample records some 120,000 clones, roughly 80% being singletons. Sequencing was done on a sample of PBMCs. The chain uses TRBV25-1 and TRBJ1-2; 10 bases fit TRBD1. The receptor comes from a man younger than 35 in good health and CMV-seronegative. The CDR3: CASSPGTGDYGYTF. DNA for the CDR3: TGTGCCAGCAGTCCCGGGACAGGGGACTATGGCTACACCTTC.